These 20 T cell receptor beta chains came from one sample sequenced in a study of T cells in Graves' hyperthyroidism and ophthalmopathy. RNA transcripts provided the source from which TCR beta CDR3 regions were amplified. Initially, a first-round RT-PCR of the TCR CDR3 employed the HTBI primer set. TCRdb re-called the multiplex PCR reads with MiXCR, one entry per CDR3 protein. The sample includes 200,000 to 250,000 distinct CDR3 sequences, 17% of them seen just once. Sequencing was carried out using blood. These receptors were taken from a man aged 45-65 years with Graves' hyperthyroidism.

On this clonotype itself: A much larger clone differs from this one at a single base, so this may be a read error. The chain joins TRBV11-2 to TRBJ2-1; unclear D gene. The germline V and J ends were trimmed by 4 bases and 0 bases, with 7 bases remaining between them. In germline, CDR1 is SGHAT, CDR2 FQNNGV. The CDR3 is made up of 14 amino acids. The CDR3: CASSSPISYNEQFF. In nucleotides, the CDR3 is TGTGCCAGCAGCTCCCCTATCTCCTACAATGAGCAGTTCTTC.

This clonotype appeared many times. The chain uses TRBV28 and TRBJ2-5, with 8 nucleotides matching TRBD2. V lost 7 bases and J lost 2; bases outside the gene matches: 6. This CDR3 is 14 amino acids long. Germline CDR1 MDHEN, CDR2 SYDVKM. CDR3 in DNA: TGTGCCAGCAAGCCGGGAGGGGGGCAAGAGACCCAGTACTTC. This gives the protein CASKPGGGQETQYF.

This clonotype came up many times. The chain combines TRBV6-1 with TRBJ2-3, with D maybe TRBD2 (5 bases). The CDR3 covers 11 residues. Germline V gives CDR1 MNHNS, CDR2 SASEGT. This chain's CDR3 is CSISGTDTQYF. In DNA, the CDR3 is TGTTCTATCAGCGGAACAGATACGCAGTATTTT.

This clonotype has ten or more counts. V usage is TRBV28 and J usage is TRBJ1-1; 9 bases match TRBD1. V shed 5 bases, J shed 10 bases, and the junction held 2 bases outside the gene matches. The CDR3 is made up of 11 amino acids. Germline loops: CDR1 MDHEN, CDR2 SYDVKM. CDR3 loop: CASSPGQGAFF. DNA for the CDR3: TGTGCCAGCAGTCCGGGACAGGGAGCTTTCTTT.

This rearrangement joins TRBV12-3 or TRBV12-4 to TRBJ1-4; 9 bases align to TRBD1. The length of the CDR3 is 16 residues. V shed 4 bases and J 4 bases; nucleotides not matched to a gene: 7. The CDR3 DNA is TGTGCCAGCAGTTCCTTACAGGGGGCCGGTAATGAAAAACTGTTTTTT. As protein: CASSSLQGAGNEKLFF.

Of note for this clonotype: This could be a read error, since a much larger clone is one nucleotide away. The genes are TRBV28 and TRBJ2-7; 7 nucleotides align to TRBD2. Trimming removed 2 bases from V and 6 bases from J; junction bases left unmatched: 7. The CDR3 loop spans 14 amino acids. Germline CDR1 is MDHEN and CDR2 is SYDVKM. The CDR3 coding sequence is TGTGCCAGCAGTTTAGCGGGAGAAGGCTCCGAGCAGTACTTC. It codes for CASSLAGEGSEQYF.

This clonotype has more than one count but fewer than ten. The rearrangement uses TRBV5-1 and TRBJ1-1; D uncertain. Germline V CDR1 and CDR2: SGHRS, YFSETQ. This CDR3 spans 15 amino acids. V shed 5 bases and J shed 1 base, with 15 bases lying between them. As DNA, the CDR3 is TGCGCCAGCAGTTTCTCGTGGGCTACGAACACTGAAGCTTTCTTT. It codes for CASSFSWATNTEAFF.

This clonotype has a count of ten or more. The V call is TRBV18, the J call TRBJ2-7; D is unclear. The CDR3 contains 15 residues. V was cut by 1 base and J by 1 base, with 11 bases left in between. Germline lookup yields CDR1 KGHSH and CDR2 LQKENI. The CDR3 DNA sequence: TGTGCCAGCTCACCACTCGGAAAAAGTTCCTACGAGCAGTACTTC. It encodes CASSPLGKSSYEQYF.

This clonotype was seen a few times. This chain uses TRBV4-1 with TRBJ1-1; D remains ambiguous. The germline gives CDR1 MGHRA, CDR2 YSYEKL. V was pared by 1 base and J by 1 base, with 4 bases between. This CDR3 comprises 13 residues. CDR3 loop: CASSQARNTEAFF. The CDR3 DNA follows: TGCGCCAGCAGCCAAGCTAGGAACACTGAAGCTTTCTTT.

This clonotype has more than one count but fewer than ten. V usage is TRBV5-1 and J usage is TRBJ2-1; TRBD2 matches 7 bases. Germline V gene sequence: CDR1 SGHRS, CDR2 YFSETQ. J gave up 1 base and V 4 bases, and 5 bases lay outside the gene matches. The CDR3 has 15 amino acids. CDR3 sequence (DNA): TGCGCCAGCAGCGCCTCTAGCGGATCCTACAATGAGCAGTTCTTC. This translates into CASSASSGSYNEQFF. Together with reference TRBV5-1 and TRBJ2-1, the CDR3 gives the full variable domain: KAGVTQTPRYLIKTRGQQVTLSCSPISGHRSVSWYQQTPGQGLQFLFEYFSETQRNKGNFPGRFSGRQFSNSRSEMNVSTLELGDSALYLCASSASSGSYNEQFFGPGTRLTVL.

This clonotype was counted many times. V and J are TRBV18 and TRBJ1-4; D may be TRBD1 (5 bases). Germline V lookup: CDR1 KGHSH, CDR2 LQKENI. CDR3 length: 14 amino acids. Trimming left V 2 bases short and J 4 bases short, with 8 bases between. The CDR3 region has the DNA TGTGCCAGCTCACCAGAGGGGTTTAATGAAAAACTGTTTTTT. The encoded protein is CASSPEGFNEKLFF.

Ten or more counts support this clonotype. The rearrangement links TRBV28 to TRBJ1-2; 7 positions agree with TRBD1. The CDR3 sequence is 14 residues long. With 5 bases clipped from V and 8 bases from J, the junction kept 11 bases outside the gene matches. CDR1 and CDR2 from the germline V gene are MDHEN and SYDVKM. The CDR3 is CASSVAGQGGGYTF. In DNA, the CDR3 is TGTGCCAGCAGTGTGGCGGGGCAGGGGGGCGGCTACACCTTC.

The chain is built from TRBV9 and TRBJ2-1; 8 positions match TRBD2. V was pared by 3 bases and J by 2 bases, with 1 base of the junction left unmatched. CDR3 size: 14 residues. The germline V gene has CDR1 SGDLS and CDR2 YYNGEE. The CDR3 is CASSGLATYNEQFF. The DNA for the CDR3 is TGTGCCAGCAGCGGACTAGCGACCTACAATGAGCAGTTCTTC.

At least ten counts were recorded for this clonotype. This chain joins TRBV27 and TRBJ2-7; D gene unclear. Germline V gene sequence: CDR1 MNHEY, CDR2 SMNVEV (reference sequence). The CDR3 is made up of 13 amino acids. Trimming took off 3 bases at V and 2 bases at J, with 8 bases between the two ends. In nucleotides, the CDR3 is TGTGCCAGCAGTTTTGACGGGCCCTACGAGCAGTACTTC. This encodes CASSFDGPYEQYF.

This clonotype was recorded a few times. The chain combines TRBV20-1 with TRBJ2-5, with TRBD2 as a possible D gene (5 bases). There are 14 residues in the CDR3. Looked up from germline, CDR1 is DFQATT and CDR2 is SNEGSKA (reference sequence). V lost 3 bases and J lost 4, with 15 bases in between. The CDR3 DNA is TGCAGTGCTAGGCGCCTAGCAGATCTAGAGACCCAGTACTTC. This translates into CSARRLADLETQYF.

Regarding this clonotype: Germline is not matched at one junction end, which may reflect a read error. The V and J genes are TRBV5-1 and TRBJ2-2; D perhaps matches TRBD2 (7 bases). The CDR3 has 15 amino acids. Germline CDR1 reads SGHRS; CDR2 reads YFSETQ. The CDR3: CASSFRGAYTGGLFF. CDR3 in DNA: TGCGCCAGCAGCTTTCGGGGGGCGTATACCGGGGGGCTGTTTTTT.

The sample holds many counts of this clonotype. The rearrangement links TRBV18 to TRBJ2-3, with TRBD2 identical over 9 bases. CDR1 is KGHSH and CDR2 is LQKENI in the germline V gene. The CDR3 is made up of 15 amino acids. J lost 1 base, V lost 5 bases, and 4 bases had no gene match. The CDR3 region is CASSSVAGGTDTQYF. The CDR3 nucleotides are TGTGCCAGCTCATCCGTAGCGGGGGGCACAGATACGCAGTATTTT.

This clonotype has a count of ten or more. The rearrangement joins TRBV7-8 to TRBJ2-7; possibly TRBD1 or TRBD2 for D (5 bases each). Germline V lookup: CDR1 SGHVS, CDR2 FQNEAQ. V lost 5 bases and J 5 bases, leaving 22 bases between the germline ends. The CDR3 is 16 amino acids. The CDR3: CASSIGRKGRGDEQYF. The CDR3 nucleotides read TGTGCCAGCAGCATCGGGCGTAAGGGGAGAGGCGACGAGCAGTACTTC.

This clonotype occurred many times. V usage is TRBV11-2 and J usage is TRBJ1-1; the D gene is possibly TRBD1 (5 bases). From germline, CDR1 is SGHAT and CDR2 FQNNGV. The CDR3 is 13 amino acids. V dropped 4 bases and J dropped 8 bases, with 14 bases sitting between them. CDR3: CASSSDLDSEAFF. CDR3 coding DNA: TGTGCCAGCAGCTCTGACCTCGACAGCGAAGCTTTCTTT.

This clonotype was detected many times. This chain connects TRBV10-3 to TRBJ2-7, with 7 nucleotides matching TRBD1. The CDR3 runs to 14 residues. Germline CDR1 ENHRY, CDR2 SYGVKD. V dropped 5 bases and J dropped 3; count of bases not matched to a gene: 7. This CDR3 is CAISLTGTDYEQYF. The CDR3, as DNA: TGTGCCATCAGTCTGACAGGGACCGACTACGAGCAGTACTTC.